Below are 26 T cell receptor beta chains sequenced from a single sample in a study of T-cell memory formation after mild COVID-19. Using its own MiXCR run on the 5' RACE reads, TCRdb lists one record per CDR3 protein. This table has more than 70,000 distinct CDR3 sequences, approximately 15% appearing once. Sequenced input: PBMCs or a T cell subset sorted from them (not recorded which). These receptor sequences come from an adult woman who had mild COVID-19 (a few samples of this study predate the infection). Cell type and time point are not known.

This clonotype was observed a single time. The chain joins TRBV11-2 to TRBJ2-5; tentatively, D is TRBD1 (6 bases). Trimming stripped 7 bases from V and 1 base from J, with 16 bases between. Germline values: CDR1 SGHAT, CDR2 FQNNGV. The CDR3 spans 15 residues. CDR3 nucleotides: TGTGCCAGCACCCTAATTTGGGGGCCCCAAGAGACCCAGTACTTC. Its translation: CASTLIWGPQETQYF.

The rearrangement uses TRBV12-3 or TRBV12-4 and TRBJ2-1; 7 bases fit TRBD2. This CDR3 region has 16 residues. J was trimmed by 7 bases and V by 3 bases; bases with no gene match: 12. The DNA for the CDR3 is TGTGCCAGCAGTTTGGTCCCTAGCGGAGGACGGAATGAGCAGTTCTTC. Translated, it gives CASSLVPSGGRNEQFF.

This clonotype was counted a few times. This sequence joins TRBV20-1 and TRBJ1-2, with D possibly TRBD1 on 6 matching bases. The V gene's germline CDR1 is DFQATT and CDR2 SNEGSKA (reference sequence). The CDR3 runs to 15 residues. Trimming took 3 bases from V and 0 from J, leaving 14 bases between them. CDR3: CSASPTTGSNYGYTF. The CDR3 coding sequence is TGCAGTGCTAGCCCGACTACAGGGTCTAACTATGGCTACACCTTC.

This clonotype has only a few counts. The V call is TRBV6-5, the J call TRBJ2-1; 9 bases fit TRBD2. The CDR3 consists of 14 residues. V was clipped by 6 bases and J by 15 bases; unmatched bases: 15. Germline CDR1 and CDR2: MNHEY and SVGAGI. The CDR3 reads CASSTAASGESRFF. The DNA of the CDR3 is TGTGCCAGCAGCACCGCGGCTAGCGGGGAGTCTCGGTTCTTC.

The V and J genes are TRBV28 and TRBJ2-5; 7 nucleotides align to TRBD1. The CDR3 sequence is 14 residues long. Germline loops: CDR1 MDHEN, CDR2 SYDVKM. V dropped 4 bases and J dropped 2; count of bases not matched to a gene: 4. The CDR3 nucleotides read TGTGCCAGCAGTTCCTCGGGACAGCAAGAGACCCAGTACTTC. Translating gives CASSSSGQQETQYF.

This clonotype occurred a few times. V is TRBV4-1 and J is TRBJ2-7; D unresolved. The V and J ends lost 3 bases and 2 bases respectively, with 8 bases between them. The CDR3 has 13 amino acids. Germline lookup yields CDR1 MGHRA and CDR2 YSYEKL. CDR3 nucleotides: TGCGCCAGCAGCCAGAGAACCCCCTACGAGCAGTACTTC. Protein sequence: CASSQRTPYEQYF.

This clonotype was seen at least ten times. J is TRBJ2-3 and V is TRBV12-3 or TRBV12-4; D is unclear. V lost 3 bases and J 0 bases, leaving 10 bases between the germline ends. The CDR3 totals 15 residues. CDR3: CASSFQELSTDTQYF. In DNA form, the CDR3 reads TGTGCCAGCAGTTTTCAGGAACTTAGCACAGATACGCAGTATTTT.

The table lists this clonotype with many counts. The chain employs TRBV7-9 and TRBJ2-3; the D gene is possibly TRBD2 (6 bases). Trimming removed 5 bases at V and 6 bases at J, with 21 bases between. The CDR3 sequence is 16 residues long. Germline CDR1 reads SEHNR; CDR2 reads FQNEAQ (reference sequence). CDR3 amino acids: CASSPDLAGPPDTQYF. The CDR3 region has the DNA TGTGCCAGCAGCCCCGATCTTGCGGGACCTCCGGATACGCAGTATTTT.

This clonotype has only a few counts. The chain carries TRBV29-1 and TRBJ2-3; 15 positions match TRBD2. The CDR3 sequence is 15 residues long. Germline V gene lookup returns CDR1 SQVTM and CDR2 ANQGSEA. Trimming took 6 bases from V and 4 from J; bases not matched to a gene: 5. In nucleotides, the CDR3 is TGCAGCGTGGATGGACTAGCGGGGGGGGCAGATACGCAGTATTTT. Protein: CSVDGLAGGADTQYF.

This clonotype has only a few counts. The chain combines TRBV11-3 with TRBJ2-1, with 10 bases identical to TRBD2. Per germline, CDR1 SGHNT and CDR2 YENEEA. With 6 bases clipped from V and 10 bases from J, the junction kept 9 bases outside the gene matches. CDR3 length equals 14 residues. CDR3 region: CASSGASGRREQFF. CDR3 coding DNA: TGTGCCAGCAGTGGGGCTAGCGGGAGAAGGGAGCAGTTCTTC.

This clonotype was recorded a few times. The chain recombines TRBV21-1 with TRBJ2-6; the table's D call, TRBD2, was not checked against the DNA. TRBV21-1 is a pseudogene segment. CDR3 size: 19 residues. CDR3 residues: CASSKSRRDPGSGANVLTF. CDR3 in DNA: TGTGCCAGCAGCAAAAGTAGGAGAGACCCGGGCTCTGGGGCCAACGTCCTGACTTTC.

This clonotype was counted a few times. V gene TRBV11-2 combines with J gene TRBJ2-1; possibly TRBD1 for D (5 bases). The V gene's germline CDR1 is SGHAT and CDR2 FQNNGV. CDR3 length: 16 amino acids. The germline V and J ends were trimmed by 3 bases and 8 bases, with 20 bases remaining between them. In DNA form, the CDR3 reads TGTGCCAGCAGCTTTTCTGGGTCAGGGCTGTACGATGAGCAGTTCTTC. This codes for CASSFSGSGLYDEQFF. The full variable domain, with the rest looked up from reference TRBV11-2 and TRBJ2-1, is EAGVAQSPRYKIIEKRQSVAFWCNPISGHATLYWYQQILGQGPKLLIQFQNNGVVDDSQLPKDRFSAERLKGVDSTLKIQPAKLEDSAVYLCASSFSGSGLYDEQFFGPGTRLTVL.

This chain links TRBV9 with TRBJ1-2, with D perhaps TRBD1 (5 bases). The V and J ends lost 3 bases and 3 bases respectively, with 15 bases between them. The germline V gene has CDR1 SGDLS and CDR2 YYNGEE. This CDR3 is built from 15 residues. The CDR3 sequence: CASSASTQGDYGYTF. DNA for the CDR3: TGTGCCAGCAGCGCCAGCACCCAGGGTGACTATGGCTACACCTTC.

The rearrangement uses TRBV7-8 and TRBJ2-7; 8 positions agree with TRBD1. Trimming removed 4 bases from V and 1 base from J; junction bases left unmatched: 9. In germline, CDR1 is SGHVS, CDR2 FQNEAQ. The length of the CDR3 is 16 residues. The CDR3, as DNA: TGTGCCAGCAGCTCTATTCCAGGGGGCGAATCCTACGAGCAGTACTTC. Protein product: CASSSIPGGESYEQYF.

The chain is built from TRBV7-9 and TRBJ2-7, with D perhaps TRBD2 (6 bases). From germline, CDR1 is SEHNR and CDR2 FQNEAQ (reference sequence). The CDR3 sequence is 17 residues long. Trimming pared 3 bases from V and 3 bases from J, leaving 21 bases between. The CDR3, as DNA: TGTGCCAGCAGCTTCGGAGACACGGGGAGGAGGGACTACGAGCAGTACTTC. Its translation: CASSFGDTGRRDYEQYF. The full variable domain, in which reference TRBV7-9 and TRBJ2-7 provide the parts outside the CDR3, is DTGVSQNPRHKITKRGQNVTFRCDPISEHNRLYWYRQTLGQGPEFLTYFQNEAQLEKSRLLSDRFSAERPKGSFSTLEIQRTEQGDSAMYLCASSFGDTGRRDYEQYFGPGTRLTVT.

The genes are TRBV5-6 and TRBJ2-3, with 9 bases aligning to TRBD1. The V gene's germline CDR1 is SGHDT and CDR2 YYEEEE. This CDR3 contains 16 residues. The V segment lost 0 bases and the J segment 1 base; nucleotides outside the gene matches: 3. The CDR3 nucleotides read TGTGCCAGCAGCTTGGCTACAGGGGGCGGCACAGATACGCAGTATTTT. It translates to CASSLATGGGTDTQYF.

The chain links TRBV7-9 to TRBJ1-2, with D possibly being TRBD1 (5 bases). This CDR3 comprises 11 residues. Germline CDR1 is SEHNR and CDR2 is FQNEAQ (reference sequence). V shed 8 bases and J shed 4 bases, with 8 bases lying between them. The CDR3 reads CASQGTYGYTF. CDR3 DNA sequence: TGTGCCAGCCAGGGAACCTATGGCTACACCTTC. Together with reference TRBV7-9 and TRBJ1-2, the CDR3 gives the full variable domain: DTGVSQNPRHKITKRGQNVTFRCDPISEHNRLYWYRQTLGQGPEFLTYFQNEAQLEKSRLLSDRFSAERPKGSFSTLEIQRTEQGDSAMYLCASQGTYGYTFGSGTRLTVV.

This chain uses TRBV27 with TRBJ1-2; D not resolved. V gave up 4 bases and J gave up 4 bases, with 16 bases separating them. Germline loops: CDR1 MNHEY, CDR2 SMNVEV (reference sequence). The CDR3 has 15 amino acids. For the CDR3, the DNA is TGTGCCAGCAGTTCCCTAGGGAATAGGATCTATGGCTACACCTTC. Its translation is CASSSLGNRIYGYTF.

Many counts were recorded for this clonotype. V is TRBV29-1 and J is TRBJ2-3; D unresolved. The V end lost 4 bases, the J end lost 2 bases, and 16 bases lay between the germline ends. CDR3 length equals 15 residues. Germline-derived CDR1 and CDR2 are SQVTM and ANQGSEA. CDR3 nucleotides: TGCAGCGTTGTAGACTTTGTGTATTCCACAGATACGCAGTATTTT. Protein: CSVVDFVYSTDTQYF.

This clonotype was observed a handful of times. This chain uses TRBV11-2 with TRBJ2-1; D is possibly TRBD2 (5 bases). The ends were cut back, 0 bases at V and 4 bases at J, with 16 bases in the middle. This CDR3 is built from 17 residues. The germline V gene encodes CDR1 SGHAT and CDR2 FQNNGV. This chain's CDR3 is CASSLDLIRGPYNEQFF. In DNA form, the CDR3 reads TGTGCCAGCAGCTTAGATCTAATAAGAGGGCCTTACAATGAGCAGTTCTTC.

The chain carries TRBV7-8 and TRBJ2-7; D perhaps matches TRBD2 (5 bases). This CDR3 region has 15 residues. Looked up from germline, CDR1 is SGHVS and CDR2 is FQNEAQ. The V end was cut by 5 bases, the J end by 1 base, with 15 bases between. The chain's CDR3 is CASSRDLGVSYEQYF. As DNA, the CDR3 is TGTGCCAGCAGCCGCGATCTCGGGGTTTCCTACGAGCAGTACTTC.

This clonotype was seen a handful of times. The chain recombines TRBV20-1 with TRBJ2-1; 9 bases line up with TRBD1. V trimming: 6 bases; J trimming: 7 bases; junction bases outside the gene matches: 16. The CDR3 loop spans 16 amino acids. Germline loops: CDR1 DFQATT, CDR2 SNEGSKA (reference sequence). This CDR3 reads CSAVYGGTGPLNEQFF. CDR3 sequence (DNA): TGCAGTGCCGTCTACGGGGGGACAGGGCCTTTGAATGAGCAGTTCTTC.

This clonotype was counted a few times. The V gene is TRBV4-1, the J gene TRBJ2-7, with 11 bases aligning to TRBD1. J was trimmed by 2 bases and V by 0 bases; bases with no gene match: 6. Germline V gene data show CDR1 as MGHRA and CDR2 as YSYEKL. This CDR3 spans 17 amino acids. CDR3: CASSQDLVGQGAYEQYF. Written as DNA, the CDR3 is TGCGCCAGCAGCCAAGATTTAGTGGGACAGGGGGCCTACGAGCAGTACTTC.

This chain joins TRBV7-6 and TRBJ2-2, with D hard to call. Trimming left V 5 bases short and J 5 bases short, with 12 bases between. Looked up from germline, CDR1 is SGHVS and CDR2 is FNYEAQ. CDR3 length equals 14 residues. The CDR3 bases are TGTGCCAGCAGCCCCCAGGTGATGACCGGGGAGCTGTTTTTT. It codes for CASSPQVMTGELFF.

The rearrangement uses TRBV5-1 and TRBJ2-1; D remains unclear. V was clipped by 4 bases and J by 0 bases, with 17 bases between them. The CDR3 sequence is 17 residues long. Germline CDR1 is SGHRS and CDR2 is YFSETQ. The CDR3 DNA follows: TGCGCCAGCAGCAAAGACCGACCCTCCAGCTCCTACAATGAGCAGTTCTTC. Encoded protein: CASSKDRPSSSYNEQFF.

The chain uses TRBV20-1 and TRBJ1-5; 8 nucleotides align to TRBD1. V dropped 3 bases and J dropped 4; count of bases not matched to a gene: 8. The CDR3 has 15 amino acids. Germline V lookup: CDR1 DFQATT, CDR2 SNEGSKA (reference sequence). Here the CDR3 DNA reads TGCAGTGCTAGGTTACGGGACAGGTTGAATCAGCCCCAGCATTTT. Translated, it gives CSARLRDRLNQPQHF.